This T cell receptor (beta chain) emerged from a study of blood T cell repertoires in COVID-19. Study-level information: Sources were T cells, B-cell-depleted T cells, or PBMCs; the material itself was cDNA or gDNA.

Deletions cut 3 bases from V and 4 bases from J, with 4 bases between. Germline CDR1 reads SNHLY; CDR2 reads FYNNEI. The CDR3 contains 12 residues. As processed by the authors: Amplification of reference gene primers provided the estimated nucleated cell counts. Repertoires were generated with immunoSEQ multiplex PCR, while TCRdb's copy carries only in-frame clones and drops some. V, J and clone size are those of that table, while D and trimming were read from the DNA. Here the sample spans around 280,000 clones, around 81% being singletons. This chain links TRBV2 with TRBJ1-5, with unresolved D. The sequencing input was peripheral blood. The receptor was isolated from a woman in her forties or fifties with active or convalescent COVID-19. CDR3 nucleotides: TGTGCCAGCAGTGACAGTAATCAGCCCCAGCATTTT. It translates to CASSDSNQPQHF.